This T cell receptor beta chain was observed in a study of shared clonotypes between healthy human individuals. Libraries were prepared by immunoSEQ multiplex PCR; TCRdb keeps only in-frame clonotypes and omits some of them. The table has around 500,000 clones, 79% seen once; the top ten hold over 9.5%. Material: PBMCs. The source of this sequence is a woman aged 40 to 55 in good health. Some clones in this sample may be carry-over from other donors' samples.

CDR3 loop: CSVGGLAGVGTDTQYF. The CDR3 region has the DNA TGCAGCGTTGGTGGACTAGCGGGAGTGGGCACAGATACGCAGTATTTT. J is TRBJ2-3 and V is TRBV29-1, with 13 bases lining up with TRBD2. This CDR3 comprises 16 residues. Germline V gene sequence: CDR1 SQVTM, CDR2 ANQGSEA. J gave up 1 base and V 4 bases, and 5 bases lay outside the gene matches.